This T cell receptor beta chain was sequenced during a study of control samples from healthy donors and cancer patients. Libraries were prepared by immunoSEQ multiplex PCR; TCRdb keeps only in-frame clonotypes and omits some of them. The table includes about 150,000 clones, over 85% detected once. Germline-derived CDR1 and CDR2 are SGHAT and FQNNGV. The CDR3 is 17 residues long. V was cut by 5 bases and J by 3 bases, with 22 bases left in between. The genes are TRBV11-2 and TRBJ2-5; possibly TRBD2 for D (7 bases). This TCR came from a young man in good health. Sequenced input: blood. CDR3: CASSGRGAILLKETQYF. The CDR3 DNA reads as TGTGCCAGCAGCGGCCGGGGGGCGATCCTCCTGAAAGAGACCCAGTACTTC. Combining the CDR3 with reference TRBV11-2 and TRBJ2-5 gives the whole variable domain EAGVAQSPRYKIIEKRQSVAFWCNPISGHATLYWYQQILGQGPKLLIQFQNNGVVDDSQLPKDRFSAERLKGVDSTLKIQPAKLEDSAVYLCASSGRGAILLKETQYFGPGTRLLVL.